What follows describes a single T cell receptor (beta chain). Sequenced material consisted of expressed TCRB transcripts (all of the isolated RNA was reverse transcribed). The data were produced by immunoSEQ multiplex PCR, yet TCRdb's version contains in-frame clones alone and is incomplete. Here the sample spans about 250,000 clones, 13% to 15% being singletons. The record originates from a study of beta chain features in type 1 diabetes. The receptor's source is a woman aged 40 to 55 in good health. The sequencing sample was made of naive CD4+ T cells from blood.

For the CDR3, the DNA is TGTGCCAGCAGCGCCGGTCCGAGCGGGGATTCCGAGACCCAGTACTTC. Translated: CASSAGPSGDSETQYF. This chain connects TRBV9 to TRBJ2-5; the match to TRBD2 covers 7 bases. V shed 3 bases and J 5 bases; nucleotides not matched to a gene: 13. The CDR3 is 16 amino acids. CDR1 and CDR2 (germline): SGDLS, YYNGEE.